The 32 T cell receptor beta chains below were found in one sample sequenced in a study of cytomegalovirus exposure and HLA in healthy donors. Primers included in the PCR were 60 Vbeta and 13 Jbeta primers. Profiling relied on immunoSEQ multiplex PCR, and the TCRdb table lists in-frame clones only, not all of them. The table for this sample gives 95,000 to 150,000 clones. Sequenced sample: PBMCs. These receptors were collected from a man younger than 45 in good health and CMV-seronegative.

The genes are TRBV10-2 and TRBJ1-2, with TRBD1 matching over 7 bases. Germline-derived CDR1 and CDR2 are WSHSY and SAAADI. The CDR3 length is 12 residues. J lost 3 bases, V lost 10 bases, and 5 bases had no gene match. CDR3: CATGGQYYGYTF. The CDR3 nucleotides are TGCGCCACAGGGGGGCAGTACTATGGCTACACCTTC.

This sequence joins TRBV27 and TRBJ2-7; 9 bases map to TRBD1. The CDR3 sequence is 13 residues long. V lost 8 bases, J lost 0 bases, and 2 bases stayed unmatched. Germline CDR1 reads MNHEY; CDR2 reads SMNVEV (reference sequence). CDR3 sequence: CASRDRVSYEQYF. The CDR3 region has the DNA TGTGCCAGCCGGGACAGGGTCTCCTACGAGCAGTACTTC.

V usage is TRBV29-1 and J usage is TRBJ2-7; 12 bases map to TRBD2. The CDR3 spans 14 residues. Trimming cost V 5 bases and J 4 bases; bases outside gene matches: 6. CDR1 and CDR2 from the germline V gene are SQVTM and ANQGSEA. The CDR3 bases are TGCAGCGTTCAACCGGGACTAGCGGGTTACGAGCAGTACTTC. It translates to CSVQPGLAGYEQYF.

This chain links TRBV4-1 with TRBJ1-5; D is possibly TRBD1 (5 bases). V was cut by 0 bases and J by 2 bases, with 17 bases left in between. The CDR3 consists of 18 residues. CDR1 and CDR2 from the germline V gene are MGHRA and YSYEKL. DNA of the CDR3: TGCGCCAGCAGCCAAGATGGTAGCGGGGAAGGGGGCAATCAGCCCCAGCATTTT. Its protein product is CASSQDGSGEGGNQPQHF.

The rearrangement links TRBV27 to TRBJ1-1; the match to TRBD1 covers 8 bases. This CDR3 has 15 residues. Germline CDR1 and CDR2: MNHEY and SMNVEV (reference sequence). With V trimmed by 0 bases and J by 4 bases, 4 bases remained unmatched. The DNA for the CDR3 is TGTGCCAGCAGTTTATCGGGAACAGGGGGCACTGAAGCTTTCTTT. It translates to CASSLSGTGGTEAFF.

J is TRBJ2-7 and V is TRBV5-6; 12 bases match TRBD2. This CDR3 comprises 16 residues. Germline V gene lookup returns CDR1 SGHDT and CDR2 YYEEEE. Trimming at V came to 5 bases and at J to 5 bases, leaving 11 bases not matched to a gene. The CDR3, as DNA: TGTGCCAGCAGTGTTTTCAGACTAGCGGGAGTCCACGAGCAGTACTTC. Protein product: CASSVFRLAGVHEQYF.

The chain couples TRBV27 to TRBJ2-2; weak D call: TRBD1 (5 bases). V was clipped by 6 bases and J by 2 bases, with 10 bases between them. Germline loops: CDR1 MNHEY, CDR2 SMNVEV (reference sequence). The CDR3 totals 14 residues. The CDR3 nucleotides are TGTGCCAGCAGCGACAGCGAAAACACCGGGGAGCTGTTTTTT. Translation gives CASSDSENTGELFF.

The chain recombines TRBV6-5 with TRBJ1-2; 7 nucleotides agree with TRBD1. The CDR3 has 14 residues. In germline, CDR1 is MNHEY, CDR2 SVGAGI. The trim removed 6 bases at V and 4 bases at J, leaving 8 bases unmatched. CDR3 nucleotide sequence: TGTGCCAGCAGCCCGGGACAGTCAAGCTATGGCTACACCTTC. This gives the protein CASSPGQSSYGYTF.

The CDR3 reads CASSLAWGQSDTQYF. CDR3 DNA sequence: TGTGCCAGCAGCTTAGCCTGGGGACAATCAGATACGCAGTATTTT. The V call is TRBV7-2, the J call TRBJ2-3; tentative D call: TRBD1 (6 bases). V was trimmed by 0 bases and J by 4 bases, leaving 11 bases between them. From germline, CDR1 is SGHTA and CDR2 FQGNSA. There are 15 residues in the CDR3. Using reference TRBV7-2 and TRBJ2-3 for the parts outside the CDR3, the full variable domain is GAGVSQSPSNKVTEKGKDVELRCDPISGHTALYWYRQSLGQGLEFLIYFQGNSAPDKSGLPSDRFSAERTGGSVSTLTIQRTQQEDSAVYLCASSLAWGQSDTQYFGPGTRLTVL.

The chain uses TRBV5-1 and TRBJ2-3; 10 bases agree with TRBD2. The CDR3 contains 19 residues. Germline loops: CDR1 SGHRS, CDR2 YFSETQ. Trimming removed 3 bases from V and 6 bases from J; junction bases left unmatched: 19. CDR3 sequence reads: CASSSQGDPVAGGFDTQYF. Written as DNA, the CDR3 is TGCGCCAGCAGCTCCCAGGGGGACCCGGTAGCGGGAGGTTTCGATACGCAGTATTTT.

V and J are TRBV15 and TRBJ2-7, with a tentative D call TRBD1 (6 bases). Looked up from germline, CDR1 is LNHNV and CDR2 is YYDKDF (reference sequence). The CDR3 length is 14 residues. V was pared by 0 bases and J by 0 bases, with 6 bases between. The CDR3 here is CATSREGGSYEQYF. CDR3 nucleotide sequence: TGTGCCACCAGCAGAGAAGGGGGCTCCTACGAGCAGTACTTC.

The chain carries TRBV15 and TRBJ2-5, with a weak D call TRBD2 (6 bases). V lost 5 bases to trimming and J lost 11 bases, with 18 bases between them. This CDR3 spans 13 amino acids. Germline assignment: CDR1 LNHNV and CDR2 YYDKDF (reference sequence). CDR3 loop: CATSGGMTREQYF. The CDR3 DNA sequence: TGTGCCACCAGCGGGGGGATGACGAGGGAGCAGTACTTC.

V gene TRBV6-5 combines with J gene TRBJ2-1; a weak D match, TRBD1 (5 bases). From germline, CDR1 is MNHEY and CDR2 SVGAGI. The V end was cut by 4 bases, the J end by 5 bases, with 9 bases between. This CDR3 region has 13 residues. In nucleotides, the CDR3 is TGTGCCAGCAGTTCCACAGGAAACAATGAGCAGTTCTTC. It translates to CASSSTGNNEQFF.

V gene TRBV7-6 combines with J gene TRBJ1-4; 9 nucleotides match TRBD1. The ends lost 2 bases at V and 8 bases at J; junction bases unmatched: 6. Germline assignment: CDR1 SGHVS and CDR2 FNYEAQ. This CDR3 spans 15 amino acids. The CDR3 here is CASSLKGTGFEKLFF. The CDR3 DNA reads as TGTGCCAGCAGCTTAAAGGGGACAGGGTTCGAAAAACTGTTTTTT.

The J gene is TRBJ2-7, the V gene TRBV6-5; 7 positions match TRBD1. The CDR3 loop spans 13 amino acids. The ends lost 5 bases at V and 7 bases at J; junction bases unmatched: 8. The V gene's germline CDR1 is MNHEY and CDR2 SVGAGI. In DNA form, the CDR3 reads TGTGCCAGCAGTGGGACAGCCTACCGGGAGCAGTACTTC. Amino acid sequence: CASSGTAYREQYF.

The gene calls are TRBV29-1 and TRBJ1-5, with TRBD1 as a possible D gene (6 bases). V was trimmed by 4 bases and J by 6 bases, leaving 16 bases between them. The CDR3 sequence is 14 residues long. The germline gives CDR1 SQVTM, CDR2 ANQGSEA. CDR3 nucleotide sequence: TGCAGCGTTGCACAGGGATCGATAGGTCAGCCCCAGCATTTT. Residues: CSVAQGSIGQPQHF.

The chain couples TRBV6-5 to TRBJ2-7; the match to TRBD1 covers 9 bases. After removal of 5 bases from V and 5 bases from J, the junction contained 10 bases not matched to a gene. The CDR3 covers 15 residues. CDR1 and CDR2 (germline): MNHEY, SVGAGI. In DNA form, the CDR3 reads TGTGCCAGCAGTAAACCGGGACAGGGCACCAACGAGCAGTACTTC. It yields the protein CASSKPGQGTNEQYF.

The rearrangement links TRBV11-2 to TRBJ2-2; 13 nucleotides match TRBD2. Trimming cost V 1 base and J 0 bases; bases outside gene matches: 2. CDR3 length: 18 amino acids. Germline V gene data show CDR1 as SGHAT and CDR2 as FQNNGV. The chain's CDR3 is CASSLVLAGGANTGELFF. In nucleotides, the CDR3 is TGTGCCAGCAGCTTAGTACTAGCGGGAGGGGCGAACACCGGGGAGCTGTTTTTT. Full variable domain (remainder filled in from reference TRBV11-2 and TRBJ2-2): EAGVAQSPRYKIIEKRQSVAFWCNPISGHATLYWYQQILGQGPKLLIQFQNNGVVDDSQLPKDRFSAERLKGVDSTLKIQPAKLEDSAVYLCASSLVLAGGANTGELFFGEGSRLTVL.

The chain combines TRBV5-1 with TRBJ2-5; D unresolved. This CDR3 has 13 amino acids. The germline gives CDR1 SGHRS, CDR2 YFSETQ. V lost 8 bases and J 3 bases, leaving 14 bases between the germline ends. CDR3 in amino acids: CASAGRSKETQYF. The CDR3 DNA follows: TGCGCCAGTGCCGGCAGGTCCAAAGAGACCCAGTACTTC.

This chain links TRBV29-1 with TRBJ2-6; maybe TRBD1 (5 bases). Between the trimmed V and J ends, which lost 4 bases and 4 bases, there was a span of 32 bases. Germline V gene lookup returns CDR1 SQVTM and CDR2 ANQGSEA. The CDR3 has 21 amino acids. In nucleotides, the CDR3 is TGCAGCGTTGGGGCGTCATTTGGAGACAGCGTCGCCTTAGGGGGGGCCAACGTCCTGACTTTC. Its translation is CSVGASFGDSVALGGANVLTF.

The V call is TRBV25-1, the J call TRBJ2-5, with 10 bases matching TRBD1. Trimming took 5 bases from V and 5 from J; bases not matched to a gene: 2. The CDR3 covers 13 residues. Germline lookup yields CDR1 MGHDK and CDR2 SYGVNS. The CDR3 DNA is TGTGCCAGCAGTTGGGACAGGGGCGAGACCCAGTACTTC. Translation gives CASSWDRGETQYF. Complete variable domain (other parts from reference TRBV25-1 and TRBJ2-5): EADIYQTPRYLVIGTGKKITLECSQTMGHDKMYWYQQDPGMELHLIHYSYGVNSTEKGDLSSESTVSRIRTEHFPLTLESARPSHTSQYLCASSWDRGETQYFGPGTRLLVL.

The chain employs TRBV5-1 and TRBJ2-2, with 7 bases that match TRBD1. The CDR3 has 17 residues. The J segment lost 1 base and the V segment lost 0 bases, leaving 6 bases of the junction unmatched. Germline CDR1 and CDR2: SGHRS and YFSETQ. CDR3 nucleotides: TGCGCCAGCAGCTTGGCCCCGGGACAGAGGAACACCGGGGAGCTGTTTTTT. Amino acids: CASSLAPGQRNTGELFF.

The chain joins TRBV5-1 to TRBJ2-3; 10 bases match TRBD2. Unmatched junction bases numbered 9, after V lost 5 bases and J lost 9 bases. The CDR3 is 14 amino acids. CDR1 and CDR2 from the germline V gene are SGHRS and YFSETQ. The CDR3 DNA sequence: TGCGCCAGCAGTACTAGCGGGACAGGAGACACGCAGTATTTT. Amino acid sequence: CASSTSGTGDTQYF.

The V gene is TRBV18, the J gene TRBJ2-7; D not certain. The V and J ends lost 6 bases and 4 bases respectively, with 10 bases between them. Germline loops: CDR1 KGHSH, CDR2 LQKENI. The CDR3 is 12 residues long. As DNA, the CDR3 is TGTGCCAGCTCTCCTACCAATTACGAGCAGTACTTC. Amino acids: CASSPTNYEQYF.

The chain recombines TRBV15 with TRBJ1-6; a possible D gene is TRBD1 (5 bases). Germline CDR1 reads LNHNV; CDR2 reads YYDKDF (reference sequence). Trimming took off 5 bases at V and 9 bases at J, with 17 bases between the two ends. The CDR3 is 15 amino acids. The CDR3 nucleotides read TGTGCCACCAGCCGAACCCGTCAGGGCTCTTCACCCCTCCACTTT. This sequence encodes CATSRTRQGSSPLHF.

This chain connects TRBV10-3 to TRBJ2-5; 12 bases align to TRBD2. The J call may be wrong; the DNA end is better matched by TRBJ2-7. CDR1 is ENHRY and CDR2 is SYGVKD in the germline V gene. The CDR3 covers 16 residues. The CDR3 is CAISEQGLAGNYEQYF. CDR3 nucleotide sequence: TGTGCCATCAGTGAGCAAGGACTAGCGGGGAACTACGAGCAGTACTTC.

The chain joins TRBV6-5 to TRBJ2-7; TRBD1 agrees at 8 bases. The V segment lost 4 bases and the J segment 8 bases; nucleotides outside the gene matches: 7. Germline CDR1 reads MNHEY; CDR2 reads SVGAGI. The CDR3 covers 13 residues. The CDR3 DNA follows: TGTGCCAGCAGTTTTACGGACAGGGATCAGCAGTACTTC. As protein: CASSFTDRDQQYF.

V and J are TRBV5-4 and TRBJ2-3, with 8 bases matching TRBD2. Germline-derived CDR1 and CDR2 are SGHNT and YYREEE (reference sequence). The V and J ends lost 4 bases and 3 bases, in that order; junction bases with no gene match: 10. The CDR3 extends over 16 amino acids. The CDR3 loop reads CASSRAWVAGTDTQYF. The DNA of the CDR3 is TGTGCCAGCAGCCGAGCTTGGGTAGCGGGAACAGATACGCAGTATTTT.

The rearrangement uses TRBV28 and TRBJ2-7; perhaps TRBD1 as D (5 bases). This CDR3 region has 15 residues. Per the germline V gene, CDR1 is MDHEN and CDR2 is SYDVKM. Trimming left V 6 bases short and J 3 bases short, with 18 bases between. The CDR3 region is CASSPTDSLIYEQYF. Written as DNA, the CDR3 is TGTGCCAGCAGCCCTACTGACAGCCTGATCTACGAGCAGTACTTC. The full variable domain, rest sourced from reference TRBV28 and TRBJ2-7, is DVKVTQSSRYLVKRTGEKVFLECVQDMDHENMFWYRQDPGLGLRLIYFSYDVKMKEKGDIPEGYSVSREKKERFSLILESASTNQTSMYLCASSPTDSLIYEQYFGPGTRLTVT.

The V and J genes are TRBV5-1 and TRBJ2-7, with TRBD1 matching 10 bases. V was pared by 0 bases and J by 4 bases, with 1 base of the junction left unmatched. This CDR3 is built from 14 residues. CDR1 SGHRS and CDR2 YFSETQ come from the germline V gene. The CDR3 sequence is CASSLVGQGYEQYF. DNA of the CDR3: TGCGCCAGCAGCTTGGTGGGACAGGGGTACGAGCAGTACTTC.

The chain links TRBV6-5 to TRBJ2-5; a weak D match, TRBD2 (6 bases). V was pared by 5 bases and J by 7 bases, with 11 bases between. This CDR3 contains 12 residues. The V gene's germline CDR1 is MNHEY and CDR2 SVGAGI. CDR3 sequence: CASSLAGGTQYF. The CDR3 nucleotides are TGTGCCAGCAGTCTCGCCGGGGGGACCCAGTACTTC.

The chain employs TRBV2 and TRBJ2-2; 9 nucleotides match TRBD1. The germline V gene encodes CDR1 SNHLY and CDR2 FYNNEI. The junction had 14 bases not matched to a gene; V was cut back by 10 bases and J by 5 bases. The CDR3 spans 16 residues. CDR3 DNA: TGTGCCAAGCACGCTTTACAGGGGGCTGGGACCGGGGAGCTGTTTTTT. Amino acid sequence: CAKHALQGAGTGELFF.